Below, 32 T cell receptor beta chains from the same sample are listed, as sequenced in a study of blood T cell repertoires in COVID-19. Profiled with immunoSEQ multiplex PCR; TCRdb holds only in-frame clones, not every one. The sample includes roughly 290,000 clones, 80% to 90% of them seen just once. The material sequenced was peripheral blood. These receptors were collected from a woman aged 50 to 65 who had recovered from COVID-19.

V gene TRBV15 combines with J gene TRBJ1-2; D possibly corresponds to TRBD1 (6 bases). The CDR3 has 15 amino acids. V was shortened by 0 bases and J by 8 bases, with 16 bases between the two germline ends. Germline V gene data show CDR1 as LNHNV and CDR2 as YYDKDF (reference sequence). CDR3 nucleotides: TGTGCCACCAGCAGAGATGACAGGTTGACAGCGGGCTACACCTTC. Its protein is CATSRDDRLTAGYTF.

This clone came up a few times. The CDR3 reads CASSQSRVNTEAFF. The CDR3 nucleotides are TGTGCCAGCAGCCAAAGCAGGGTGAACACTGAAGCTTTCTTT. The V gene is TRBV3-1 (or the pseudogene TRBV3-2), the J gene TRBJ1-1, with D maybe TRBD1 (5 bases). The V end lost 2 bases, the J end lost 0 bases, and 7 bases lay between the germline ends. From germline, CDR1 is LGHDT and CDR2 YNNKEL (reference sequence). The CDR3 has 14 amino acids.

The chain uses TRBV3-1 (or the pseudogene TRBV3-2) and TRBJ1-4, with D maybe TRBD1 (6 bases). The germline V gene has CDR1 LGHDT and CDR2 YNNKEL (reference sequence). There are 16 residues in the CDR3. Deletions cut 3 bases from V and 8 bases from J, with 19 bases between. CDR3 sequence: CASSQPQGIFGEKLFF. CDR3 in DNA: TGTGCCAGCAGCCAGCCCCAGGGGATCTTTGGCGAAAAACTGTTTTTT.

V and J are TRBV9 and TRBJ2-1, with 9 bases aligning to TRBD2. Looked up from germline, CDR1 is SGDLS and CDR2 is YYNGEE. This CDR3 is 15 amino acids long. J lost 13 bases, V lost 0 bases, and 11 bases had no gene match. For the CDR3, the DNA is TGTGCCAGCAGCGTAGACGGGCGGGGGGGCGGCCACCAGTTCTTC. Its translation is CASSVDGRGGGHQFF. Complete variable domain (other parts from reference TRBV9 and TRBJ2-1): DSGVTQTPKHLITATGQRVTLRCSPRSGDLSVYWYQQSLDQGLQFLIQYYNGEERAKGNILERFSAQQFPDLHSELNLSSLELGDSALYFCASSVDGRGGGHQFFGPGTRLTVL.

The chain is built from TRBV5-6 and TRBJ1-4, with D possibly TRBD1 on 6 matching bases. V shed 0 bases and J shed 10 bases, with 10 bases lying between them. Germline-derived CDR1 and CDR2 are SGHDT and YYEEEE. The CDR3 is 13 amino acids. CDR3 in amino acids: CASSLDRVGKLFF. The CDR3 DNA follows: TGTGCCAGCAGCTTGGACAGGGTCGGAAAACTGTTTTTT.

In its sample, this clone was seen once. The CDR3 DNA is TGTGCCACCAGTGATCCGGGACTAGCGGGGGGTAGGGAGACCCAGTACTTC. Amino acid sequence: CATSDPGLAGGRETQYF. The chain uses TRBV24-1 and TRBJ2-5; TRBD2 aligns across 15 bases. Germline CDR1 and CDR2: KGHDR and SFDVKD. The CDR3 is 17 amino acids. V lost 3 bases, J lost 5 bases, and 6 bases stayed unmatched.

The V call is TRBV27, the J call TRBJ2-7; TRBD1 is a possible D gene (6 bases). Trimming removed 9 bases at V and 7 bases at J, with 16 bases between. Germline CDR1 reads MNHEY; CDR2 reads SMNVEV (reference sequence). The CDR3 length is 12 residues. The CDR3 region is CASSQGPGEQYF. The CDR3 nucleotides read TGTGCCAGTTCACAGGGTCCTGGGGAGCAGTACTTC.

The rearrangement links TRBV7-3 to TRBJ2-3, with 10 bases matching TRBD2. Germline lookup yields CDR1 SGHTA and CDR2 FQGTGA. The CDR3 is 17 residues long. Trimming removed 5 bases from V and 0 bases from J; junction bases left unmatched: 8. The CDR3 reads CASSPGLAEASTDTQYF. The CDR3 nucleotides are TGTGCCAGCAGCCCAGGACTAGCGGAAGCTAGCACAGATACGCAGTATTTT.

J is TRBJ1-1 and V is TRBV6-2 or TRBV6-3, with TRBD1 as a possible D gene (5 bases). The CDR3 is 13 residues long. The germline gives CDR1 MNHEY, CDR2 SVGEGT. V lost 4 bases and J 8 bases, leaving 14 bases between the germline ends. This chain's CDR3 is CASSSSGRAEAFF. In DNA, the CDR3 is TGTGCCAGCAGTTCATCGGGCAGGGCGGAAGCTTTCTTT.

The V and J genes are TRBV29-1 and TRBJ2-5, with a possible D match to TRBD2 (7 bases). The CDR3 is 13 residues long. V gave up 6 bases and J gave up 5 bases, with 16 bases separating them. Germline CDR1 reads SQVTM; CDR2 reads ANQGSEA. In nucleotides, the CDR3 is TGCAGCGTCCCGCCGGGGGGCCCGGAGACCCAGTACTTC. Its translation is CSVPPGGPETQYF.

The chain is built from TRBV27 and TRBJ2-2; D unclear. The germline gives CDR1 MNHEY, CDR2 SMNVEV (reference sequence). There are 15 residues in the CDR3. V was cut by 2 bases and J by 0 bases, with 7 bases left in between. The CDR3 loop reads CASSLITANTGELFF. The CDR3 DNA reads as TGTGCCAGCAGTTTAATTACAGCGAACACCGGGGAGCTGTTTTTT.

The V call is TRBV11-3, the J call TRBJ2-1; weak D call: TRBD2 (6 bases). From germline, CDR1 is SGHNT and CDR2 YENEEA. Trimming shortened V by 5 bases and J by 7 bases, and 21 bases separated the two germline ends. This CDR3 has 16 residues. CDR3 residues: CASSPRRLGVRNEQFF. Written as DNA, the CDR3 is TGTGCCAGCAGCCCGAGACGACTAGGGGTCCGTAATGAGCAGTTCTTC. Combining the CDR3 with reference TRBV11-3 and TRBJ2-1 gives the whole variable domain EAGVVQSPRYKIIEKKQPVAFWCNPISGHNTLYWYLQNLGQGPELLIRYENEEAVDDSQLPKDRFSAERLKGVDSTLKIQPAELGDSAVYLCASSPRRLGVRNEQFFGPGTRLTVL.

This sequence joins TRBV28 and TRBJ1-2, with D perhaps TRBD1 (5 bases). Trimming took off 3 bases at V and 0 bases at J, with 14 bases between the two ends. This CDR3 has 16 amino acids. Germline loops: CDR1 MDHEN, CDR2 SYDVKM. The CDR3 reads CASSLWGTSPNYGYTF. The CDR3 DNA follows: TGTGCCAGCAGTTTGTGGGGGACTTCCCCTAACTATGGCTACACCTTC.

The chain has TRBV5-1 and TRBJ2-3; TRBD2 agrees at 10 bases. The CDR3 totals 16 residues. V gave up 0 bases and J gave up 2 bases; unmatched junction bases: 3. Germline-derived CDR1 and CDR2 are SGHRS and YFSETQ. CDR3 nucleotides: TGCGCCAGCAGCTTGGGGCTAGCGGGAGACACAGATACGCAGTATTTT. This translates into CASSLGLAGDTDTQYF.

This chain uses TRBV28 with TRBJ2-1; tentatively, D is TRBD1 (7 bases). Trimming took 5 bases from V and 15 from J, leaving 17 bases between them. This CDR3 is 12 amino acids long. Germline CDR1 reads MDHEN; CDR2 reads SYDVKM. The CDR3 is CASSLRGQLSFF. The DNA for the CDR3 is TGTGCCAGCAGTCTGCGGGGACAGCTATCGTTCTTC.

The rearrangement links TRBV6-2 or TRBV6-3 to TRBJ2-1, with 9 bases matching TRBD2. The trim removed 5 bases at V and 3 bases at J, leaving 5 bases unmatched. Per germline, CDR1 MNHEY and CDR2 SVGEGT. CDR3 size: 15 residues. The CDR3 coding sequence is TGTGCCAGCAGTCGCCTAGCGGGACTCTACAATGAGCAGTTCTTC. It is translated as CASSRLAGLYNEQFF.

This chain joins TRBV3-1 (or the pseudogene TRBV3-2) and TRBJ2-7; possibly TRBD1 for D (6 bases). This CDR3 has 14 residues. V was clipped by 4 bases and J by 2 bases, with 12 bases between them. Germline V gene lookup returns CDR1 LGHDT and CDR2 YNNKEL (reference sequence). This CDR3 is CASSLSGHAYEQYF. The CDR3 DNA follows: TGTGCCAGCAGCCTTTCGGGACATGCCTACGAGCAGTACTTC.

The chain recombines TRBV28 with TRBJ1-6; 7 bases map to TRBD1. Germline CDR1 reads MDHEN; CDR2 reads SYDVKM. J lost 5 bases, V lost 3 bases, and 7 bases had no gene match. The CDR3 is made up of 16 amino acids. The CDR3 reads CASSLLQGGDNSPLHF. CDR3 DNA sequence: TGTGCCAGCAGTTTGCTCCAGGGGGGCGATAATTCACCCCTCCACTTT.

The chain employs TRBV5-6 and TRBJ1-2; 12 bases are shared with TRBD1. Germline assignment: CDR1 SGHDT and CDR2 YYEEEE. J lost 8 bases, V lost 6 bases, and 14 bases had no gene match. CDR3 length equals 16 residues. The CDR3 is CASIGPRDRGQKGYTF. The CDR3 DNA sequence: TGTGCCAGCATAGGCCCACGGGACAGGGGGCAAAAGGGCTACACCTTC. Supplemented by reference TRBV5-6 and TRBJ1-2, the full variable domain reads DAGVTQSPTHLIKTRGQQVTLRCSPKSGHDTVSWYQQALGQGPQFIFQYYEEEERQRGNFPDRFSGHQFPNYSSELNVNALLLGDSALYLCASIGPRDRGQKGYTFGSGTRLTVV.

The CDR3 region has the DNA TGCGCCAGCAGCTTTAGTCTGAACACTGAAGCTTTCTTT. It yields the protein CASSFSLNTEAFF. The chain recombines TRBV4-1 with TRBJ1-1; unclear D gene. From germline, CDR1 is MGHRA and CDR2 YSYEKL. Trimming pared 5 bases from V and 0 bases from J, leaving 7 bases between. This CDR3 has 13 amino acids.

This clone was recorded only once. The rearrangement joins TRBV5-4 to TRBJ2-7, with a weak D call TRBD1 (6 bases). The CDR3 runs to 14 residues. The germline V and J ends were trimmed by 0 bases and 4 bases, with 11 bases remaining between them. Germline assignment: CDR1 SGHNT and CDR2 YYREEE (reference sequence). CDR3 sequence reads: CASSLGHRDYEQYF. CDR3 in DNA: TGTGCCAGCAGCTTGGGGCACAGGGATTACGAGCAGTACTTC.

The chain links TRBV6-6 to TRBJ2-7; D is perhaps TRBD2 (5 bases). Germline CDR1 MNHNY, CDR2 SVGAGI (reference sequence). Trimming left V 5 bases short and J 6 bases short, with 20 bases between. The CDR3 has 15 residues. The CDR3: CASSHRVNDYGEQYF. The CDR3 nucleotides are TGTGCCAGCAGTCACCGGGTTAACGACTACGGCGAGCAGTACTTC.

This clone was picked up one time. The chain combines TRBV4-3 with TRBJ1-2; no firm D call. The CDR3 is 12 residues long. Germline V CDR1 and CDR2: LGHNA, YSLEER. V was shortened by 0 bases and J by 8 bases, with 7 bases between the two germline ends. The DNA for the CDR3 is TGCGCCAGCAGCCAAGATTTCTACGGCTACACCTTC. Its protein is CASSQDFYGYTF.

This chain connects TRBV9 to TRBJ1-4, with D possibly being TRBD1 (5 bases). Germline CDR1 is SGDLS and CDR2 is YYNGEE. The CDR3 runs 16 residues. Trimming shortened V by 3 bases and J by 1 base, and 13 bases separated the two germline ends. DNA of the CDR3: TGTGCCAGCAGCGCCTGGGAAGGACAAACTAATGAAAAACTGTTTTTT. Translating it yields CASSAWEGQTNEKLFF.

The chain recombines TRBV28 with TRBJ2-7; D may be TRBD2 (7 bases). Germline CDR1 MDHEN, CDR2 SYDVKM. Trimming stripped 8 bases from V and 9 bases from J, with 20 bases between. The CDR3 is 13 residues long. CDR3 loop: CASRAGAILAQYF. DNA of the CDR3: TGTGCCAGCCGCGCGGGGGCCATATTAGCGCAGTACTTC.

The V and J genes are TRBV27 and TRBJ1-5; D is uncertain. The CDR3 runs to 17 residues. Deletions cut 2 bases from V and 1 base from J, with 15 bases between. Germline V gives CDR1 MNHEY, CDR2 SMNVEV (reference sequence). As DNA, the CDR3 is TGTGCCAGCAGTTTAACCGGGTTCTGGCGGAGCAATCAGCCCCAGCATTTT. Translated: CASSLTGFWRSNQPQHF.

The CDR3: CASSVRDSRNEKLFF. CDR3 in DNA: TGTGCCAGTAGTGTTCGGGACAGCCGTAATGAAAAACTGTTTTTT. The rearrangement links TRBV19 to TRBJ1-4, with 7 nucleotides matching TRBD1. Germline assignment: CDR1 LNHDA and CDR2 SQIVND (reference sequence). Unmatched junction bases numbered 7, after V lost 5 bases and J lost 4 bases. CDR3 size: 15 residues.

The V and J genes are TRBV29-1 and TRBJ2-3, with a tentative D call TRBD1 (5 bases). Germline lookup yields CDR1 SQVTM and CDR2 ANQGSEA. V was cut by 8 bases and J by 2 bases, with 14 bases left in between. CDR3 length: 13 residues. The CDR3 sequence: CSLTRQSTDTQYF. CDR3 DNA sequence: TGCAGCCTCACACGACAGTCCACAGATACGCAGTATTTT.

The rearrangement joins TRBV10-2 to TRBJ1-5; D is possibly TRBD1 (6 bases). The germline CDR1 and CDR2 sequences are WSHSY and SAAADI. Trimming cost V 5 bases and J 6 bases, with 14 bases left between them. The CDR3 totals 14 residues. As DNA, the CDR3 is TGCGCCAGCAGTCAACAGGGTATGGGTCAGCCCCAGCATTTT. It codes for CASSQQGMGQPQHF.

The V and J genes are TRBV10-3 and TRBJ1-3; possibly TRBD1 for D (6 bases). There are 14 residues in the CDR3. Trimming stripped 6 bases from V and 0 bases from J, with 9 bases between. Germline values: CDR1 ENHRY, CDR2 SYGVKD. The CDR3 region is CAIRPGDSGNTIYF. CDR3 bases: TGTGCCATCAGGCCAGGGGACTCTGGAAACACCATATATTTT.

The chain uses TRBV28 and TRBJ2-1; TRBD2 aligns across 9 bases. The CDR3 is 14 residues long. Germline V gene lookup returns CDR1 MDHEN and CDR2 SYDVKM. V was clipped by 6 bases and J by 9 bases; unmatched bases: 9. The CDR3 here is CASRQRGATGEQFF. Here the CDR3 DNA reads TGTGCCAGCAGACAGCGGGGGGCTACTGGTGAGCAGTTCTTC.

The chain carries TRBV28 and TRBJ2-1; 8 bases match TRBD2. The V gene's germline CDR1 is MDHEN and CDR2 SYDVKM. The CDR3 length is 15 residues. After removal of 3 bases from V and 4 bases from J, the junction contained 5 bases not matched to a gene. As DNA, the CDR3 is TGTGCCAGCAGTTTTCCGGGGGGGCCATACAATGAGCAGTTCTTC. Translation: CASSFPGGPYNEQFF.